Shown below are 11 T cell receptor beta chains from a single sample sequenced in a study of cytomegalovirus exposure and HLA in healthy donors. PCR involved 60 Vbeta and 13 Jbeta primers. Here immunoSEQ multiplex PCR was the method, and the copy in TCRdb shows in-frame clones only, minus some. The sample has 150,000 to 200,000 clones, about nine tenths seen once. Input material: PBMCs. Every receptor here comes from a boy younger than 10 in good health and CMV-seronegative.

This CDR3 reads CASSYLPPRGASDDGYTF. The DNA for the CDR3 is TGTGCCAGCAGTTACCTACCCCCACGGGGGGCCTCTGATGATGGCTACACCTTC. V usage is TRBV28 and J usage is TRBJ1-2; tentatively, D is TRBD1 (6 bases). V shed 4 bases and J shed 6 bases, with 27 bases lying between them. Germline V gene data show CDR1 as MDHEN and CDR2 as SYDVKM. The CDR3 is 18 amino acids.

The gene calls are TRBV7-2 and TRBJ2-3; 8 bases line up with TRBD2. In germline, CDR1 is SGHTA, CDR2 FQGNSA. The length of the CDR3 is 15 residues. The trim removed 4 bases at V and 4 bases at J, leaving 7 bases unmatched. The CDR3 nucleotides are TGTGCCAGCAGCTGGCTAGCGGGTGTCGCAGATACGCAGTATTTT. It codes for CASSWLAGVADTQYF.

The chain joins TRBV19 to TRBJ1-5; TRBD1 aligns across 7 bases. Trimming removed 6 bases from V and 6 bases from J; junction bases left unmatched: 11. The CDR3 extends over 15 amino acids. Germline V gene data show CDR1 as LNHDA and CDR2 as SQIVND (reference sequence). Here the CDR3 DNA reads TGTGCCAGTAGCGACACATTGACAGGGCGTCAGCCCCAGCATTTT. This codes for CASSDTLTGRQPQHF.

This sequence joins TRBV21-1 and TRBJ1-6. TRBV21-1 is designated a pseudogene. The CDR3 has 13 residues. The DNA for the CDR3 is TGTGCCAGCAAAGGACGGGAGAAGTCACCCCTCCACTTT. Protein: CASKGREKSPLHF.

This chain links TRBV18 with TRBJ2-7; 7 bases line up with TRBD1. V shed 3 bases and J 3 bases; nucleotides not matched to a gene: 5. The length of the CDR3 is 14 residues. The V gene's germline CDR1 is KGHSH and CDR2 LQKENI. CDR3 sequence: CASSPQGVGYEQYF. CDR3 bases: TGTGCCAGCTCACCTCAGGGGGTGGGCTACGAGCAGTACTTC.

V gene TRBV6-1 combines with J gene TRBJ2-2; no clear D. Germline loops: CDR1 MNHNS, CDR2 SASEGT. The CDR3 sequence is 15 residues long. The V and J ends lost 1 base and 1 base respectively, with 7 bases between them. In DNA, the CDR3 is TGTGCCAGCAGTGAAGGGCTAGTGAACACCGGGGAGCTGTTTTTT. This translates into CASSEGLVNTGELFF.

The CDR3 here is CASTLVGGWLDEQYF. The DNA for the CDR3 is TGCGCCAGCACCCTCGTCGGGGGGTGGTTGGACGAGCAGTACTTC. V is TRBV5-1 and J is TRBJ2-7; 7 bases agree with TRBD2. The V segment lost 6 bases and the J segment 5 bases; nucleotides outside the gene matches: 14. The CDR3 consists of 15 residues. Looked up from germline, CDR1 is SGHRS and CDR2 is YFSETQ.

The V gene is TRBV19, the J gene TRBJ2-2, with a possible D match to TRBD1 (6 bases). V shed 5 bases and J shed 3 bases, with 13 bases lying between them. This CDR3 has 15 amino acids. Germline loops: CDR1 LNHDA, CDR2 SQIVND (reference sequence). The CDR3, as DNA: TGTGCCAGTAGTGTACAGGGTTCCGACACCGGGGAGCTGTTTTTT. Translated: CASSVQGSDTGELFF.

This clone has a single count. CDR3 protein: CASSDISGSRADTQYF. The CDR3 DNA sequence: TGTGCCAGCAGCGATATTAGCGGGAGTAGGGCAGATACGCAGTATTTT. This chain links TRBV9 with TRBJ2-3; TRBD2 aligns across 9 bases. The CDR3 loop spans 16 amino acids. With V trimmed by 3 bases and J by 4 bases, 9 bases remained unmatched. Per germline, CDR1 SGDLS and CDR2 YYNGEE. Supplemented by reference TRBV9 and TRBJ2-3, the full variable domain reads DSGVTQTPKHLITATGQRVTLRCSPRSGDLSVYWYQQSLDQGLQFLIQYYNGEERAKGNILERFSAQQFPDLHSELNLSSLELGDSALYFCASSDISGSRADTQYFGPGTRLTVL.

V and J are TRBV2 and TRBJ1-1; D possibly corresponds to TRBD1 (5 bases). Germline V gene sequence: CDR1 SNHLY, CDR2 FYNNEI. V was cut by 2 bases and J by 1 base, with 11 bases left in between. The CDR3 spans 15 residues. The CDR3 bases are TGTGCCAGCAGTGAATTCGGGGGAAGGAACACTGAAGCTTTCTTT. Translation gives CASSEFGGRNTEAFF.

This clone was observed a handful of times. The gene calls are TRBV5-4 and TRBJ2-7; 8 nucleotides match TRBD1. V shed 3 bases and J 0 bases; nucleotides not matched to a gene: 2. This CDR3 has 14 amino acids. From germline, CDR1 is SGHNT and CDR2 YYREEE (reference sequence). Here the CDR3 reads CASSSQGASYEQYF. DNA for the CDR3: TGTGCCAGCAGCTCTCAGGGGGCCTCCTACGAGCAGTACTTC.